These 9 T cell receptor beta chains came from one sample sequenced in a study of cytomegalovirus exposure and HLA in healthy donors. Primers for the PCR totalled 60 Vbeta and 13 Jbeta. The repertoire was sequenced with immunoSEQ multiplex PCR; TCRdb's copy has only in-frame clones and lacks some. In all, the sample yields 120,000 to 150,000 clones. Sequenced sample: PBMCs. The receptors stem from a woman in her fifties or sixties in good health and CMV-seronegative.

The chain joins TRBV5-1 to TRBJ1-5; TRBD1 is a possible D gene (5 bases). The V end was cut by 0 bases, the J end by 9 bases, with 13 bases between. Germline V gene sequence: CDR1 SGHRS, CDR2 YFSETQ. The CDR3 length is 14 residues. The CDR3 reads CASSLDGGRGPQHF. Here the CDR3 DNA reads TGCGCCAGCAGCTTGGACGGGGGGAGAGGGCCCCAGCATTTT.

The CDR3 is CASSSRTGSGEQYF. Here the CDR3 DNA reads TGTGCCAGCAGCTCAAGGACAGGGTCAGGCGAGCAGTACTTC. This chain links TRBV13 with TRBJ2-7, with TRBD1 identical over 8 bases. Looked up from germline, CDR1 is PRHDT and CDR2 is FYEKMQ (reference sequence). The junction had 8 bases not matched to a gene; V was cut back by 4 bases and J by 6 bases. This CDR3 has 14 amino acids. The variable domain in full, completed from reference TRBV13 and TRBJ2-7, reads AAGVIQSPRHLIKEKRETATLKCYPIPRHDTVYWYQQGPGQDPQFLISFYEKMQSDKGSIPDRFSAQQFSDYHSELNMSSLELGDSALYFCASSSRTGSGEQYFGPGTRLTVT.

The chain recombines TRBV19 with TRBJ2-2; D remains ambiguous. CDR3 length: 13 residues. Trimming pared 6 bases from V and 0 bases from J, leaving 5 bases between. Germline lookup yields CDR1 LNHDA and CDR2 SQIVND (reference sequence). CDR3 sequence reads: CASSLSNTGELFF. CDR3 in DNA: TGTGCCAGTAGCTTGTCGAACACCGGGGAGCTGTTTTTT. The full variable domain, its missing parts supplied by reference TRBV19 and TRBJ2-2, is DGGITQSPKYLFRKEGQNVTLSCEQNLNHDAMYWYRQDPGQGLRLIYYSQIVNDFQKGDIAEGYSVSREKKESFPLTVTSAQKNPTAFYLCASSLSNTGELFFGEGSRLTVL.

The rearrangement joins TRBV6-6 to TRBJ2-5; D not certain. The V end lost 5 bases, the J end lost 2 bases, and 9 bases lay between the germline ends. Germline CDR1 reads MNHNY; CDR2 reads SVGAGI (reference sequence). The CDR3 is 13 amino acids. The CDR3 nucleotides are TGTGCCAGCAGTAGACTGGTACAAGAGACCCAGTACTTC. This gives the protein CASSRLVQETQYF.

The chain recombines TRBV9 with TRBJ1-4, with D uncertain. This CDR3 is 15 amino acids long. The germline gives CDR1 SGDLS, CDR2 YYNGEE. V shed 6 bases and J shed 0 bases, with 12 bases lying between them. Here the CDR3 DNA reads TGTGCCAGCAATCCCACCCCGGCAACTAATGAAAAACTGTTTTTT. It specifies CASNPTPATNEKLFF.

This chain connects TRBV19 to TRBJ1-4; 8 positions match TRBD1. Germline CDR1 LNHDA, CDR2 SQIVND (reference sequence). The CDR3 consists of 16 residues. The junction had 4 bases not matched to a gene; V was cut back by 1 base and J by 3 bases. CDR3 in DNA: TGTGCCAGTAGTATAGCGTCAGGGGGCTCTAATGAAAAACTGTTTTTT. As protein: CASSIASGGSNEKLFF.

This chain links TRBV5-1 with TRBJ1-1, with a possible D match to TRBD1 (6 bases). With 4 bases removed from V and 4 bases from J, the gap between germline ends came to 17 bases. Per germline, CDR1 SGHRS and CDR2 YFSETQ. The CDR3 has 15 amino acids. The CDR3 DNA follows: TGCGCCAGCAGCCTCCGGACAGCCGGGGCCACTGAAGCTTTCTTT. Residues: CASSLRTAGATEAFF. The entire variable domain, with the rest obtained from reference TRBV5-1 and TRBJ1-1, is as follows: KAGVTQTPRYLIKTRGQQVTLSCSPISGHRSVSWYQQTPGQGLQFLFEYFSETQRNKGNFPGRFSGRQFSNSRSEMNVSTLELGDSALYLCASSLRTAGATEAFFGQGTRLTVV.

The rearrangement joins TRBV27 to TRBJ2-1; no reliable D call. V was clipped by 1 base and J by 6 bases, with 4 bases between them. The CDR3 consists of 12 residues. Germline CDR1 and CDR2: MNHEY and SMNVEV (reference sequence). The CDR3 DNA sequence: TGTGCCAGCAGTTTATACGGCAATGAGCAGTTCTTC. It is translated as CASSLYGNEQFF.

The chain uses TRBV2 and TRBJ2-7, with 7 nucleotides matching TRBD1. The CDR3 totals 13 residues. Germline lookup yields CDR1 SNHLY and CDR2 FYNNEI. The J segment lost 0 bases and the V segment lost 9 bases, leaving 5 bases of the junction unmatched. For the CDR3, the DNA is TGTGCCAGGGGGACAGCGAGCTCCTACGAGCAGTACTTC. Translated: CARGTASSYEQYF. Full variable domain (rest looked up from reference TRBV2 and TRBJ2-7): EPEVTQTPSHQVTQMGQEVILRCVPISNHLYFYWYRQILGQKVEFLVSFYNNEISEKSEIFDDQFSVERPDGSNFTLKIRSTKLEDSAMYFCARGTASSYEQYFGPGTRLTVT.